A single sample is the source of the 28 T cell receptor beta chains below, sequenced in a study of Tregs in tolerant kidney transplant recipients. The data were produced by immunoSEQ multiplex PCR, yet TCRdb's version contains in-frame clones alone and is incomplete. The repertoire holds about 15,000 clones, with around 80% as singletons. The sample consisted of Tregs from blood, taken before the transplant. These receptor sequences come from a human donor who received a combined kidney and bone marrow transplant.

The gene calls are TRBV19 and TRBJ2-7; TRBD1 matches at 7 bases. Germline lookup yields CDR1 LNHDA and CDR2 SQIVND (reference sequence). The ends lost 8 bases at V and 1 base at J; junction bases unmatched: 11. CDR3 length equals 15 residues. The chain's CDR3 is CASGATGKGSYEQYF. The CDR3 coding sequence is TGTGCCAGTGGAGCGACAGGGAAAGGGTCCTACGAGCAGTACTTC. Filled out from reference TRBV19 and TRBJ2-7, the complete variable domain reads DGGITQSPKYLFRKEGQNVTLSCEQNLNHDAMYWYRQDPGQGLRLIYYSQIVNDFQKGDIAEGYSVSREKKESFPLTVTSAQKNPTAFYLCASGATGKGSYEQYFGPGTRLTVT.

The chain links TRBV6-1 to TRBJ2-5, with 11 bases lining up with TRBD2. Germline lookup yields CDR1 MNHNS and CDR2 SASEGT. CDR3 length: 18 amino acids. V dropped 3 bases and J dropped 0; count of bases not matched to a gene: 9. The CDR3: CASSDRASGRRYQETQYF. As DNA, the CDR3 is TGTGCCAGCAGTGACCGGGCTAGCGGGAGGAGGTACCAAGAGACCCAGTACTTC.

The DNA for the CDR3 is TGTGCCAGCAGCCTCCTTGGGTTTGGGACAACTGAAGCTTTCTTT. Its translation: CASSLLGFGTTEAFF. This chain uses TRBV5-6 with TRBJ1-1; tentatively, D is TRBD1 (6 bases). Trimming left V 4 bases short and J 5 bases short, with 18 bases between. CDR3 length equals 15 residues. Germline CDR1 and CDR2: SGHDT and YYEEEE. The complete variable domain, with remaining parts taken from reference TRBV5-6 and TRBJ1-1, reads DAGVTQSPTHLIKTRGQQVTLRCSPKSGHDTVSWYQQALGQGPQFIFQYYEEEERQRGNFPDRFSGHQFPNYSSELNVNALLLGDSALYLCASSLLGFGTTEAFFGQGTRLTVV.

The rearrangement links TRBV7-9 to TRBJ2-5, with TRBD2 matching over 9 bases. J was trimmed by 3 bases and V by 4 bases; bases with no gene match: 9. The CDR3 length is 16 residues. The germline gives CDR1 SEHNR, CDR2 FQNEAQ (reference sequence). The CDR3 is CASSSTSGKSKETQYF. CDR3 nucleotide sequence: TGTGCCAGCAGCTCGACTAGCGGAAAAAGTAAAGAGACCCAGTACTTC.

The CDR3: CATIRQMNTEAFF. The CDR3 nucleotides read TGTGCCACGATCCGACAGATGAACACTGAAGCTTTCTTT. This chain uses TRBV10-3 with TRBJ1-1, with D perhaps matching TRBD1 (5 bases). Germline V lookup: CDR1 ENHRY, CDR2 SYGVKD. CDR3 length: 13 amino acids. Trimming took off 10 bases at V and 0 bases at J, with 12 bases between the two ends.

The rearrangement links TRBV19 to TRBJ2-4; D may be TRBD1 (5 bases). The germline V gene encodes CDR1 LNHDA and CDR2 SQIVND (reference sequence). V lost 5 bases, J lost 8 bases, and 19 bases lay in between. This CDR3 is 15 amino acids long. The CDR3 spells CASSPRVLAPDIQYF. The CDR3 DNA follows: TGTGCCAGTAGTCCCAGGGTCCTTGCCCCGGACATTCAGTACTTC.

This clone showed up just once. The chain links TRBV19 to TRBJ1-5, with 9 bases identical to TRBD1. Germline lookup yields CDR1 LNHDA and CDR2 SQIVND (reference sequence). There are 15 residues in the CDR3. Losses at the gene ends were 4 bases for V and 6 bases for J; bases not matched to a gene: 7. As DNA, the CDR3 is TGTGCCAGTAGTACTTGGACAGGGGTCGGTCAGCCCCAGCATTTT. Its protein product is CASSTWTGVGQPQHF.

V and J are TRBV2 and TRBJ1-1; TRBD1 might be the D (6 bases). This CDR3 has 16 amino acids. Germline CDR1 reads SNHLY; CDR2 reads FYNNEI. V was pared by 7 bases and J by 1 base, with 19 bases between. CDR3 coding DNA: TGTGCCAGCAAACGATTAACCGGGACAAGGAACACTGAAGCTTTCTTT. Translating gives CASKRLTGTRNTEAFF.

In this sample, this clone turned up once. The rearrangement joins TRBV19 to TRBJ1-1; 8 bases align to TRBD1. The germline gives CDR1 LNHDA, CDR2 SQIVND (reference sequence). The CDR3 consists of 13 residues. Trimming cost V 7 bases and J 2 bases; bases outside gene matches: 3. Here the CDR3 reads CASTDRVNTEAFF. The CDR3 DNA reads as TGTGCCAGTACGGACAGGGTAAACACTGAAGCTTTCTTT. Combining the CDR3 with reference TRBV19 and TRBJ1-1 gives the whole variable domain DGGITQSPKYLFRKEGQNVTLSCEQNLNHDAMYWYRQDPGQGLRLIYYSQIVNDFQKGDIAEGYSVSREKKESFPLTVTSAQKNPTAFYLCASTDRVNTEAFFGQGTRLTVV.

V gene TRBV18 combines with J gene TRBJ1-2, with TRBD1 identical over 7 bases. Germline CDR1 and CDR2: KGHSH and LQKENI. V lost 1 base to trimming and J lost 4 bases; unmatched junction nucleotides: 6. There are 15 residues in the CDR3. The CDR3 DNA sequence: TGTGCCAGCTCACCACAGGGGGCCGAAGGCTATGGCTACACCTTC. This encodes CASSPQGAEGYGYTF.

The rearrangement links TRBV7-2 to TRBJ2-7, with D uncertain. Germline-derived CDR1 and CDR2 are SGHTA and FQGNSA. The CDR3 loop spans 14 amino acids. The V gene lost 4 bases and the J gene lost 0 bases, with 10 bases spanning the gap. Written as DNA, the CDR3 is TGTGCCAGCAGCTCTGTGCCGAGCTCCTACGAGCAGTACTTC. It encodes CASSSVPSSYEQYF.

The rearrangement links TRBV4-1 to TRBJ2-1; perhaps TRBD2 as D (6 bases). This CDR3 has 14 residues. V shed 4 bases and J shed 4 bases, with 11 bases lying between them. Germline loops: CDR1 MGHRA, CDR2 YSYEKL. CDR3 region: CASSPGGEYNEQFF. CDR3 bases: TGCGCCAGCAGCCCGGGCGGGGAGTACAATGAGCAGTTCTTC.

The rearrangement joins TRBV6-6 to TRBJ1-5; 7 bases are shared with TRBD1. V was clipped by 6 bases and J by 4 bases; unmatched bases: 6. Germline values: CDR1 MNHNY, CDR2 SVGAGI (reference sequence). The CDR3 is 14 amino acids. This chain's CDR3 is CASSYGTANQPQHF. CDR3 sequence (DNA): TGTGCCAGCAGCTACGGGACAGCAAATCAGCCCCAGCATTTT.

The chain combines TRBV7-8 with TRBJ2-3, with D possibly TRBD2 on 5 matching bases. Trimming stripped 1 base from V and 5 bases from J, with 16 bases between. The CDR3 has 16 amino acids. Germline loops: CDR1 SGHVS, CDR2 FQNEAQ. CDR3 sequence (DNA): TGTGCCAGCAGCTTAGTCCGGGTCCGCGCGGGAGATACGCAGTATTTT. Residues: CASSLVRVRAGDTQYF.

This rearrangement joins TRBV7-9 to TRBJ2-7, with D uncertain. This CDR3 comprises 14 residues. The germline V and J ends were trimmed by 3 bases and 2 bases, with 11 bases remaining between them. Germline loops: CDR1 SEHNR, CDR2 FQNEAQ (reference sequence). For the CDR3, the DNA is TGTGCCAGCAGCTTCGGTGGGCCTGCCTACGAGCAGTACTTC. It specifies CASSFGGPAYEQYF.

The chain couples TRBV11-2 to TRBJ1-4; TRBD1 aligns across 11 bases. The germline V gene encodes CDR1 SGHAT and CDR2 FQNNGV. The CDR3 length is 16 residues. Trimming at V came to 1 base and at J to 6 bases, leaving 4 bases not matched to a gene. The CDR3 nucleotides read TGTGCCAGCAGCTTAGTGGGACAGGGGGGTCATGAAAAACTGTTTTTT. It translates to CASSLVGQGGHEKLFF.

This clone was detected once. V and J are TRBV4-3 and TRBJ2-7; 14 bases are shared with TRBD2. Germline V gene lookup returns CDR1 LGHNA and CDR2 YSLEER. Germline trimming cut 3 bases from V and 5 bases from J; bases unmatched to any gene: 9. CDR3 length: 17 residues. DNA for the CDR3: TGCGCCAGCAGCCACTACCTGGGACTAGCGGGAGTAAACGAGCAGTACTTC. Amino acids: CASSHYLGLAGVNEQYF.

The rearrangement joins TRBV7-9 to TRBJ2-2; D call uncertain. Germline assignment: CDR1 SEHNR and CDR2 FQNEAQ (reference sequence). This CDR3 contains 13 residues. Trimming pared 4 bases from V and 4 bases from J, leaving 7 bases between. The CDR3, as DNA: TGTGCCAGCAGCTATTCCTCCACCGGGGAGCTGTTTTTT. It encodes CASSYSSTGELFF. The full variable domain, in which reference TRBV7-9 and TRBJ2-2 provide the parts outside the CDR3, is DTGVSQNPRHKITKRGQNVTFRCDPISEHNRLYWYRQTLGQGPEFLTYFQNEAQLEKSRLLSDRFSAERPKGSFSTLEIQRTEQGDSAMYLCASSYSSTGELFFGEGSRLTVL.

This CDR3 reads CASSPRVKSGNTIYF. In nucleotides, the CDR3 is TGTGCCAGCAGTCCCAGGGTTAAATCTGGAAACACCATATATTTT. This chain links TRBV5-6 with TRBJ1-3; D may be TRBD1 (5 bases). This CDR3 is 15 amino acids long. Per the germline V gene, CDR1 is SGHDT and CDR2 is YYEEEE. The V end lost 5 bases, the J end lost 1 base, and 13 bases lay between the germline ends.

The rearrangement joins TRBV27 to TRBJ2-5, with D perhaps matching TRBD1 (6 bases). Germline CDR1 MNHEY, CDR2 SMNVEV (reference sequence). V was clipped by 4 bases and J by 3 bases, with 15 bases between them. This CDR3 spans 15 amino acids. The CDR3, as DNA: TGTGCCAGCAGTTCCTACCGACAGGAAAAAGAGACCCAGTACTTC. As protein: CASSSYRQEKETQYF.

V and J are TRBV27 and TRBJ2-2, with D maybe TRBD1 (6 bases). The V and J ends lost 5 bases and 0 bases respectively, with 19 bases between them. Germline V CDR1 and CDR2: MNHEY, SMNVEV (reference sequence). The CDR3 length is 18 residues. This CDR3 is CASSDHPPGQANTGELFF. CDR3 DNA: TGTGCCAGCAGTGATCATCCTCCGGGACAAGCGAACACCGGGGAGCTGTTTTTT.

This chain joins TRBV2 and TRBJ2-7, with 7 bases aligning to TRBD2. Germline V lookup: CDR1 SNHLY, CDR2 FYNNEI. With V trimmed by 5 bases and J by 7 bases, 8 bases remained unmatched. This CDR3 contains 13 residues. The CDR3, as DNA: TGTGCCAGCAGTAGCGGGGCACGGGTGGAGCAGTACTTC. It is translated as CASSSGARVEQYF.

The chain is built from TRBV5-1 and TRBJ2-3, with 8 bases fitting TRBD1. CDR1 is SGHRS, CDR2 YFSETQ, per germline. The V and J ends lost 1 base and 11 bases, in that order; junction bases with no gene match: 3. This CDR3 is 12 amino acids long. The CDR3 DNA follows: TGCGCCAGCAGCTTGATCGGGACAGGGCAGTATTTT. This encodes CASSLIGTGQYF.

This clone was seen a handful of times. The chain is built from TRBV2 and TRBJ2-7; 7 bases line up with TRBD2. Germline loops: CDR1 SNHLY, CDR2 FYNNEI. The CDR3 totals 16 residues. J gave up 0 bases and V 7 bases, and 12 bases lay outside the gene matches. The CDR3 DNA follows: TGTGCCAGCATGGGAAGCGGGACGGGGTACTCCTACGAGCAGTACTTC. Protein: CASMGSGTGYSYEQYF.

J is TRBJ1-2 and V is TRBV19, with TRBD1 as a possible D gene (6 bases). V lost 10 bases, J lost 5 bases, and 14 bases lay in between. This CDR3 has 12 residues. CDR1 is LNHDA, CDR2 SQIVND, per germline (reference sequence). The CDR3 protein is CATLSDSYGYTF. CDR3 sequence (DNA): TGTGCCACCCTATCGGACAGTTATGGCTACACCTTC.

The chain carries TRBV29-1 and TRBJ2-5; the D gene is possibly TRBD2 (7 bases). With 4 bases removed from V and 2 bases from J, the gap between germline ends came to 11 bases. The CDR3 covers 13 residues. CDR1 and CDR2 from the germline V gene are SQVTM and ANQGSEA. The chain's CDR3 is CSVVGGGQETQYF. The CDR3 DNA reads TGCAGCGTTGTAGGGGGGGGACAAGAGACCCAGTACTTC.

The CDR3 coding sequence is TGTGCCAGCAGTTACCTCCCGGGACAAACTGGCTACACCTTC. Amino acids: CASSYLPGQTGYTF. The chain has TRBV6-5 and TRBJ1-2, with D possibly matching TRBD1 (6 bases). The CDR3 runs to 14 residues. The ends were cut back, 2 bases at V and 7 bases at J, with 14 bases in the middle. Germline CDR1 and CDR2: MNHEY and SVGAGI.

The V and J genes are TRBV5-1 and TRBJ2-1; 10 bases are a match to TRBD2. The CDR3 is made up of 16 amino acids. V dropped 1 base and J dropped 5; count of bases not matched to a gene: 6. Germline values: CDR1 SGHRS, CDR2 YFSETQ. CDR3 nucleotides: TGCGCCAGCAGCTTGTTTGTTAGCGGGGGGCACAATGAGCAGTTCTTC. The encoded protein is CASSLFVSGGHNEQFF. The whole variable domain, remainder taken from reference TRBV5-1 and TRBJ2-1, is KAGVTQTPRYLIKTRGQQVTLSCSPISGHRSVSWYQQTPGQGLQFLFEYFSETQRNKGNFPGRFSGRQFSNSRSEMNVSTLELGDSALYLCASSLFVSGGHNEQFFGPGTRLTVL.